This T cell receptor (beta chain) was profiled in a study of blood T cell repertoires in COVID-19. In the authors' workflow: Using reference gene primer amplification, nucleated cell counts were estimated. Sequencing was performed with immunoSEQ multiplex PCR; in TCRdb, only in-frame clones are kept and a portion is missing. D and trimming come from the DNA, and the V and J calls and clone size come from that table. The repertoire consists of 250,000 to 400,000 clones, with roughly 90% occurring once and the leading ten covering 2.5% to 3.5%. Germline V gene lookup returns CDR1 LNHDA and CDR2 SQIVND (reference sequence). V shed 5 bases, J shed 8 bases, and the junction held 7 bases outside the gene matches. CDR3 length: 14 amino acids.

The receptor's source is a young woman with COVID-19, enrolled during active disease. Sequencing was carried out using peripheral blood. The chain carries TRBV19 and TRBJ2-1; TRBD1 matches 9 bases. The CDR3, as DNA: TGTGCCAGTAGTTCAGGGACAGGGCGGGATGAGCAGTTCTTC. This sequence encodes CASSSGTGRDEQFF.